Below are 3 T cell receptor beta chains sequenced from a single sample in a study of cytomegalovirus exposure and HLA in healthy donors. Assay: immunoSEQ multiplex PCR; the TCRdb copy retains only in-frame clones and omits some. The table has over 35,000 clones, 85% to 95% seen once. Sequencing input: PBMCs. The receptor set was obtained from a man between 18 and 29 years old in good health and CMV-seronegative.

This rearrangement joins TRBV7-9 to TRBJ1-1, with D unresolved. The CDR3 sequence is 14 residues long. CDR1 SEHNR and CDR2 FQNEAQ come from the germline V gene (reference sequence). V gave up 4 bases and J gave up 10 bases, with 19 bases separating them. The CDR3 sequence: CASSSRPRSLSAFF. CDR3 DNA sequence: TGTGCCAGCAGCTCGCGGCCCCGGTCGCTGTCAGCTTTCTTT.

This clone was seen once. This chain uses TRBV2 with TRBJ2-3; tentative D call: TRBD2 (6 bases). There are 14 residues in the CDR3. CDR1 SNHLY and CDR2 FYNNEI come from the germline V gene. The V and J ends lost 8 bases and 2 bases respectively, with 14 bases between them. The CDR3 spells CASSGGGITDTQYF. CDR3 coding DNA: TGTGCCAGCTCCGGGGGTGGCATCACAGATACGCAGTATTTT.

Here the CDR3 DNA reads TGCGCCAGCGGCCGTTCCAGCGAAGAGACCCAGTACTTC. This gives the protein CASGRSSEETQYF. The V and J genes are TRBV10-1 and TRBJ2-5; D gene uncertain. Germline V gene data show CDR1 as WNHNN and CDR2 as SYGVQD (reference sequence). CDR3 length: 13 residues. V lost 8 bases to trimming and J lost 3 bases, with 13 bases between them.